The T cell receptor (beta chain) under discussion was sequenced for a study of spatial heterogeneity in lung cancer. Study-level background: TCR transcript counts in tumor regions correlated strongly with a T cell module score from matched bulk RNA-seq.

Study-wide points: In tumors, expanded intratumoral alpha and beta TCR counts tracked mutation counts.

TCRdb itself ran the 5' RACE reads through MiXCR, one entry per CDR3 protein. Of 20,000 or so distinct CDR3 sequences in the sample, about 6.5% were seen once. This clonotype was observed many times. Its target is not known. From germline, CDR1 is SGHDT and CDR2 YYEEEE. There are 15 residues in the CDR3. The germline V and J ends were trimmed by 5 bases and 7 bases, with 16 bases remaining between them. Time point noted: sample taken at primary tumor resection. The donors comprised about 70 untreated early-stage non-small cell lung cancer patients. From tumor, nontumor lung or frozen PBMC, whole RNA was taken unsorted for sequencing.

This TCR came from a female donor with early-stage non-small cell lung cancer. The chain couples TRBV5-6 to TRBJ1-6; D is ambiguous. The material sequenced was lung tumor tissue, taken at surgery. CDR3 amino acids: CASRHLRARNSPLHF. In DNA form, the CDR3 reads TGTGCCAGCAGACACCTTAGAGCCAGGAATTCACCCCTCCACTTT.